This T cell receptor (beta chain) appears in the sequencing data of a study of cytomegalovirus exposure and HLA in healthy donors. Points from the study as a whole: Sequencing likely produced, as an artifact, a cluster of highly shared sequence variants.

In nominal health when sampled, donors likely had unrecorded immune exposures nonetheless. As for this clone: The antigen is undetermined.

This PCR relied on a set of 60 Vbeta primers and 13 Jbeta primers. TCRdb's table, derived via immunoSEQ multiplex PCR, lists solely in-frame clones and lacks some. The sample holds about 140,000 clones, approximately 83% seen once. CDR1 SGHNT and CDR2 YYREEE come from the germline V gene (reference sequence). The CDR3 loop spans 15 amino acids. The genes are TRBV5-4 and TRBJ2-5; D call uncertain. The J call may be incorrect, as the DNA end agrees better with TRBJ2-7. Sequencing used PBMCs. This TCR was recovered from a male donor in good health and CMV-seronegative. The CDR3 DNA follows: TGTGCCAGCAGCCTTGGTAATCCGGAGACCTACGAGCAGTACTTC. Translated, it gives CASSLGNPETYEQYF.